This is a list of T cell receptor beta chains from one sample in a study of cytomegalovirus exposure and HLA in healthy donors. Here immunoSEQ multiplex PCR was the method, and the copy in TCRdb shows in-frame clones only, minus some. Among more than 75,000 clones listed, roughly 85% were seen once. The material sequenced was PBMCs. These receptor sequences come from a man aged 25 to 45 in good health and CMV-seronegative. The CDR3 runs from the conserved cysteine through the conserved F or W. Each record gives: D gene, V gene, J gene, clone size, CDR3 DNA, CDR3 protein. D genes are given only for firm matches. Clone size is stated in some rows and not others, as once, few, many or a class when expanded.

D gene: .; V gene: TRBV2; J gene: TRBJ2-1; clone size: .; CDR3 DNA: TGTGCCAGCAGCCCTATTTATGAGCAGTTCTTC; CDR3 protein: CASSPIYEQFF
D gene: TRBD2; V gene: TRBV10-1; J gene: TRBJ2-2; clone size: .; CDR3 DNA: TGCGCCAGCAGTGGGGCTAGCGGGAACACCGGGGAGCTGTTTTTT; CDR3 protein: CASSGASGNTGELFF
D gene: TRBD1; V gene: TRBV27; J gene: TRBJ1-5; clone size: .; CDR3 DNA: TGTGCCAGCAGTCCTCACGGACAGGGCGGGCCCCAGCATTTT; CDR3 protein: CASSPHGQGGPQHF
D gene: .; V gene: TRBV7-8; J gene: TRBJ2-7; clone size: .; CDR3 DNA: TGTGCCAGCAGCTTAACTCGCGGAGGGGCCCGCGAGCAGTACTTC; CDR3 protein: CASSLTRGGAREQYF
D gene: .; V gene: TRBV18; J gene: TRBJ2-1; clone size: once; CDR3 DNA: TGTGCCAGCTCGTGGGACACCATCAATGAGCAGTTCTTC; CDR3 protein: CASSWDTINEQFF
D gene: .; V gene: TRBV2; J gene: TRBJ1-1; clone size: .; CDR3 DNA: TGTGCCAGCAGTGGAGGTCCGACCAGGGCCGGGAGTACTGAAGCTTTCTTT; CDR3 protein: CASSGGPTRAGSTEAFF
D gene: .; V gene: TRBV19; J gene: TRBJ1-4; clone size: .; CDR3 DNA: TGTGCCAGTAGTATTAGGGGCACTGAAAAACTGTTTTTT; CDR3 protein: CASSIRGTEKLFF
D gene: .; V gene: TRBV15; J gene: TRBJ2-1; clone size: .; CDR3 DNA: TGTGCCACCAGCACAGGGCTAGACTACAATGAGCAGTTCTTC; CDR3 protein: CATSTGLDYNEQFF
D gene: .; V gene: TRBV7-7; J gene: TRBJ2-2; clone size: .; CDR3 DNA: TGTGCTAGCAGCTTGAGGGCCGGGGAGCTGTTTTTT; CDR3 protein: CASSLRAGELFF
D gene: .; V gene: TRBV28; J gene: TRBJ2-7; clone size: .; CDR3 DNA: TGTGCCAGCAGACCCCGGACAGCCTCCTACGAGCAGTACTTC; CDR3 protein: CASRPRTASYEQYF
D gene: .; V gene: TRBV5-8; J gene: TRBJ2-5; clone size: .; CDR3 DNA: TGTGCCAGCAGCTTGGGCCCGGGGTCAAGAGGAGAGACCCAGTACTTC; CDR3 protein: CASSLGPGSRGETQYF
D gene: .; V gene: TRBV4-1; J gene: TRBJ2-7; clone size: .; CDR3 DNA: TGCGCCAGCAGCCAAGACGAGACACCGGGGGAGCAGTACTTC; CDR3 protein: CASSQDETPGEQYF
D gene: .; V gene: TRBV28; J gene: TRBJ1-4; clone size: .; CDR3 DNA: TGTGCCAGCAAAGTTCCAGGGACTGGAAAACTGTTTTTT; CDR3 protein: CASKVPGTGKLFF
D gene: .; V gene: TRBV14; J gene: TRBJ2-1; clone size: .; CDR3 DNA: TGTGCCAGCAGCCAAGCCCGGGAGGGGGCCGACAATGAGCAGTTCTTC; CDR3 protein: CASSQAREGADNEQFF
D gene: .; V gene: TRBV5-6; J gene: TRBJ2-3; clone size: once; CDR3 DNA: TGTGCCAGCAGAGGGGTTCGAGGCACAGATACGCAGTATTTT; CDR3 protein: CASRGVRGTDTQYF
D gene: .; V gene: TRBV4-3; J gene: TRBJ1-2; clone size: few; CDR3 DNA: TGCGCCAGCAGCCAAGATCGGGCGGGGGCGCGTGGCTACACCTTC; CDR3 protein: CASSQDRAGARGYTF
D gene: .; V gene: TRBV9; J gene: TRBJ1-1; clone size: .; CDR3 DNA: TGTGCCAGCCACGATCGGACTGAAGCTTTCTTT; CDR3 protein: CASHDRTEAFF
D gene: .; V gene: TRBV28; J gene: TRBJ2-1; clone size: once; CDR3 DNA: TGTGCCAGCAGTTTCTCGGGCAGCGGGCTTAGCTCCTACAATGAGCAGTTCTTC; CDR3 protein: CASSFSGSGLSSYNEQFF
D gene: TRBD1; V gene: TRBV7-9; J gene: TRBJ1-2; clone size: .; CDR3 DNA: TGTGCCAGCAGCCCTAGGGACAGCGGTGGCTACACCTTC; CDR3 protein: CASSPRDSGGYTF
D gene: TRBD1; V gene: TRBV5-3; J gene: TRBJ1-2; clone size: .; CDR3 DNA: TGTGCCAACACGGGACAGGGGGTCAATTATGGCTACACCTTC; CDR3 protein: CANTGQGVNYGYTF
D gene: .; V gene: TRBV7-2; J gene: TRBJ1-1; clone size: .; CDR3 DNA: TGTGCCAGCAGCTTAACCAGGGCTTTAGGAGCTTTCTTT; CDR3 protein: CASSLTRALGAFF
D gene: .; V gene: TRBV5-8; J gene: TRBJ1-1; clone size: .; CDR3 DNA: TGTGCCAGCAGCTTGCAGACTGAAGCTTTCTTT; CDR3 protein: CASSLQTEAFF
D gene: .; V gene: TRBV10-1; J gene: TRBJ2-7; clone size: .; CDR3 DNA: TGCGCCAGCAAAACGGGACAATCCGGCGGAGGCGAGCAGTACTTC; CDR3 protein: CASKTGQSGGGEQYF
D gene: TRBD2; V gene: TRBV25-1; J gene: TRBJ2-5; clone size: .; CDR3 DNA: TGTGCCAGCAGTGGACTAGCGGGGGATGAGACCCAGTACTTC; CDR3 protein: CASSGLAGDETQYF
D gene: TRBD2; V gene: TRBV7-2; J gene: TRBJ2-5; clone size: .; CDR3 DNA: TGTGCCAGCAGCTTAGTGGGGACTAGCGGGGGCCAGACCCAGTACTTC; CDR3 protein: CASSLVGTSGGQTQYF
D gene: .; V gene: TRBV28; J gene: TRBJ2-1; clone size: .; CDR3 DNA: TGTGCCAGCAGCCATCAGACTATCTACAATGAGCAGTTCTTC; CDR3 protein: CASSHQTIYNEQFF
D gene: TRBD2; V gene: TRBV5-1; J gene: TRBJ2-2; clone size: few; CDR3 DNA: TGCGCCAGCAGCTTGGTGCCTAGCGGGGGTGCCGGGGAGCTGTTTTTT; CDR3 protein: CASSLVPSGGAGELFF
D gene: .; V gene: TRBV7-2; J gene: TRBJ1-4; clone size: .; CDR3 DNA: TGTGCCAGCACCCCGAGCGGAGTCGGCGAAAAACTGTTTTTT; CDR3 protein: CASTPSGVGEKLFF
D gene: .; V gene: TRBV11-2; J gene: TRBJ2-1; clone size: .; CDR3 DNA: TGTGCCAGCAGCTTAAGGGGGGACAGCTCCTACAATGAGCAGTTCTTC; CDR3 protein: CASSLRGDSSYNEQFF
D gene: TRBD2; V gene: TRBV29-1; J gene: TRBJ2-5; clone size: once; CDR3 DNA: TGCAGCGTCGGACTAGCGGGAGCAAATGGAGAGACCCAGTACTTC; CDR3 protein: CSVGLAGANGETQYF
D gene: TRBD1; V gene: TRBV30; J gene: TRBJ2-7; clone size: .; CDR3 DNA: TGTGCCTGGAGTGCCGGGACAGGGAACTACGAGCAGTACTTC; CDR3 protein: CAWSAGTGNYEQYF
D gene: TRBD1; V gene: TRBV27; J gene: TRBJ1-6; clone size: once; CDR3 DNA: TGTGCCAGCAGAGACACAGGGGTTTCACCCCTCCACTTT; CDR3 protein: CASRDTGVSPLHF
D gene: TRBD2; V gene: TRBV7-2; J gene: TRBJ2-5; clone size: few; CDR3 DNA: TGTGCCAGCAGCTTGCAAGCGGGAGGCAGAGAGACCCAGTACTTC; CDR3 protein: CASSLQAGGRETQYF
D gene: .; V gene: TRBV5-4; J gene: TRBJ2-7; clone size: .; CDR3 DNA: TGTGCCAGCAGCTTCCAGGGCTACGAGCAGTACTTC; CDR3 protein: CASSFQGYEQYF
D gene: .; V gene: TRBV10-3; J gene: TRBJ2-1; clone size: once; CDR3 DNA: TGTGCCATCAGTGATCTTCAGGGCAAGGGATACAATGAGCAGTTCTTC; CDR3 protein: CAISDLQGKGYNEQFF
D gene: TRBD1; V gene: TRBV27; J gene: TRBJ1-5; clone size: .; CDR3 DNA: TGTGCCAGCAGCGAAGACAGGGGAAGCAATCAGCCCCAGCATTTT; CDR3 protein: CASSEDRGSNQPQHF
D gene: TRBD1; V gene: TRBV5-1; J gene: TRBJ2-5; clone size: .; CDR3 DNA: TGCGCCAGCAGCTTGGGGACAGGGCGGGCAGAGACCCAGTACTTC; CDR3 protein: CASSLGTGRAETQYF
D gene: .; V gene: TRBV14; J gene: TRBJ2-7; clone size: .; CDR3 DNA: TGTGCCAGCAGCCCCTTTGGACAGACCTACGAGCAGTACTTC; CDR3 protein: CASSPFGQTYEQYF
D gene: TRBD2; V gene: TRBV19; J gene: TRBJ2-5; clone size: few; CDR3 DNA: TGTGCCAGTAGTACGCGCGGGAGAGGGGAGACCCAGTACTTC; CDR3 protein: CASSTRGRGETQYF
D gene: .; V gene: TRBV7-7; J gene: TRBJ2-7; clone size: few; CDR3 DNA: TGTGCTAGCAGCTTAGACCGAGCTACCGAGCAGTACTTC; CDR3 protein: CASSLDRATEQYF
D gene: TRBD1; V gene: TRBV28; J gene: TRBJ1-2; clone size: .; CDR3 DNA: TGTGCCAGCAGCCGGGACAGGGTAGATGGCTACACCTTC; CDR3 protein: CASSRDRVDGYTF
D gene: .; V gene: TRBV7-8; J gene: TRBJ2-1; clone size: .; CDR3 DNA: TGTGCCAGCAGCTTAAGCGGGTCATCCTACAATGAGCAGTTCTTC; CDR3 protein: CASSLSGSSYNEQFF
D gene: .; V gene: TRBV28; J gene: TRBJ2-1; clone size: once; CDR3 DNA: TGTGCCAGCAGACTACAGGGTCACAATGAGCAGTTCTTC; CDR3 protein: CASRLQGHNEQFF
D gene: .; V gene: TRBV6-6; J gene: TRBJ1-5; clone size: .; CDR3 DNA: TGTGCCAGCAGAGACTTAGATGGAAACAATCAGCCCCAGCATTTT; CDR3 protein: CASRDLDGNNQPQHF
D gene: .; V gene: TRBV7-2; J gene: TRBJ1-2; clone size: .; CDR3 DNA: TGTGCCAGCACCACACCCGACAGTGGATATGGCTACACCTTC; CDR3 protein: CASTTPDSGYGYTF
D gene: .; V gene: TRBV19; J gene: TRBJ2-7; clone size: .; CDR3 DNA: TGTGCCAGTAGTACCCTATTGTCTCCCGGGGAGAACGAGCAGTACTTC; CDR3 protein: CASSTLLSPGENEQYF
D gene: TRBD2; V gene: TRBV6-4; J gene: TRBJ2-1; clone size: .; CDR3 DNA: TGTGCCAGCAGTGACGGAATGACTAGCGGGAATGAGCAGTTCTTC; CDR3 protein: CASSDGMTSGNEQFF
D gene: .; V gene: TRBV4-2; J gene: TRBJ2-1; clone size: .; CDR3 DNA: TGTGCCAGCAGCCAAGATCGCCTAGGGGTTCTGTTCTTC; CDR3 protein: CASSQDRLGVLFF
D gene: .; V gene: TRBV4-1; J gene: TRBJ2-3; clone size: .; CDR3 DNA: TGCGCCAGCAGCCGACCCGACAGTGGCTCAGATACGCAGTATTTT; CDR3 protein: CASSRPDSGSDTQYF
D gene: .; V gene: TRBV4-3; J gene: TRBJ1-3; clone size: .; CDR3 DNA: TGCGCCAGCAGCCAGTCTTATTCGGGGGACACCATATATTTT; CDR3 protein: CASSQSYSGDTIYF
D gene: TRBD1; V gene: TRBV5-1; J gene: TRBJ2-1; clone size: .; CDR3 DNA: TGCGCCAGCAGCTTGGCTCCTTCCGGGACAGGGGGTACTGAGCAGTTCTTC; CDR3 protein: CASSLAPSGTGGTEQFF
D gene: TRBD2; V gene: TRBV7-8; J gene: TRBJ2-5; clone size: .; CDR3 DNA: TGTGCCAGCAGGAATAGCGGGGGATCACGAGAGACCCAGTACTTC; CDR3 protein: CASRNSGGSRETQYF
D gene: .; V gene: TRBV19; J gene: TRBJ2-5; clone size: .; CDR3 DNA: TGTGCCAGTAGCCACGTGTCAGGGGAAGAGACCCAGTACTTC; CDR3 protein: CASSHVSGEETQYF
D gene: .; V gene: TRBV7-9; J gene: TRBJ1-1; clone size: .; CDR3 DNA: TGTTCCAGCAGTTTAGCGCGGGACACTGAAGCTTTCTTT; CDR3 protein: CSSSLARDTEAFF
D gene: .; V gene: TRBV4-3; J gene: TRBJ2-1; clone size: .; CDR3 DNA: TGCGCCAGCAGCCAGACGACAGCAGACTCCTACAATGAGCAGTTCTTC; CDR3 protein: CASSQTTADSYNEQFF
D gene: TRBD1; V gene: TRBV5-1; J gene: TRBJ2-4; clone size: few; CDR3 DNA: TGCGCCAGCAGCCCAACCGAAGGACAGGGGAACATTCAGTACTTC; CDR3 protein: CASSPTEGQGNIQYF